The following is a T cell receptor beta chain sequence with its context. Antigen: not known. Germline CDR1 and CDR2: LGHNA and YSLEER. The CDR3 is 18 residues long. Trimming at V came to 5 bases and at J to 1 base, leaving 8 bases not matched to a gene. These data belong to a study of T cell responses to AZD1222 COVID-19 vaccine. Assay: immunoSEQ multiplex PCR; the TCRdb copy retains only in-frame clones and omits some. In the table there are 200,000 to 250,000 clones, roughly 91% of which are singletons. Study-wide points: Following two doses of AZD1222, Spike-specific TCR breadth and depth rose.

This chain links TRBV4-3 with TRBJ2-2; 12 positions agree with TRBD2. This specimen was peripheral blood, taken on day 0 of MenACWY control vaccination. This TCR was sampled from an adult in good health. CDR3 region: CASSFRGLAGLNTGELFF. The CDR3 DNA follows: TGCGCCAGCAGCTTCCGAGGACTAGCGGGATTGAACACCGGGGAGCTGTTTTTT.